Listed below are T cell receptor beta chains from one sample, sequenced in a study of identical twins. One entry per CDR3 protein, called by TCRdb with MiXCR from the 5' RACE reads. Among about 520,000 distinct CDR3 sequences listed, roughly 21% were seen once. The same data also went into a second study, on T cells expressing NK-cell markers.

The sample taken for sequencing was CD4+ T cells sorted from blood. These receptors all come from a woman between 18 and 30 years old in good health. CDR3s leave out the opening cysteine and the closing phenylalanine or tryptophan. Each record gives: clone size, V gene, CDR3 protein. Rows may omit the clone size; those that give it use once, few, many or a size class.

size: -; V: TRBV5-5; CDR3: ASSLPTSGTGELF
size: few; V: TRBV20-1; CDR3: SARVGFGGANVLT
size: -; V: TRBV7-8; CDR3: ASNKAQAQETQY
size: -; V: TRBV5-1; CDR3: ASSFGADFISYEQY
size: many; V: TRBV12-3/TRBV12-4; CDR3: ASKGSGADTQY
size: -; V: TRBV20-1; CDR3: SARPPRAGKNIQY
size: few; V: TRBV29-1; CDR3: SVANRENQPQH
size: -; V: TRBV20-1; CDR3: SARDPPVLQY
size: once; V: TRBV9; CDR3: ASSVLDGTRGYT
size: -; V: TRBV29-1; CDR3: SVKRVRDDNEQF
size: few; V: TRBV12-3/TRBV12-4; CDR3: ASSWWGSQETQY
size: -; V: TRBV20-1; CDR3: SARDVRQGTDTQY
size: -; V: TRBV9; CDR3: ASSVRQGREDTQY
size: -; V: TRBV23-1; CDR3: ASSHSGAIL
size: few; V: TRBV4-2; CDR3: ASSSGLAGGPDTQY
size: -; V: TRBV5-1; CDR3: ASSFGENTDTQY
size: -; V: TRBV11-3; CDR3: ASSFRGGGSNEQF
size: few; V: TRBV20-1; CDR3: SAREGDMMNSPLH
size: -; V: TRBV28; CDR3: ASSPRQGPNTGELF
size: -; V: TRBV5-6; CDR3: ASSLLRYQETQY
size: many; V: TRBV10-3; CDR3: AISGRDTEAF
size: few; V: TRBV6-5; CDR3: ASSYSGSLRNSPLH
size: -; V: TRBV18; CDR3: ASSPRLGGAGNTEAF
size: few; V: TRBV10-3; CDR3: AISEKREGPNEQF
size: -; V: TRBV6-5; CDR3: ASRNRDRGAV
size: -; V: TRBV3-1; CDR3: ASSRKGTAAGANVLT
size: -; V: TRBV20-1; CDR3: SASLPQGYTEAF
size: few; V: TRBV29-1; CDR3: SVELRTSGGAPETQY
size: -; V: TRBV7-8; CDR3: ASSLGDSDNEKLF
size: few; V: TRBV5-1; CDR3: ASSLATGSDTQY
size: few; V: TRBV6-1; CDR3: ASRRTSGGNYEQY
size: -; V: TRBV12-3/TRBV12-4; CDR3: ASRKDRGTDTQY
size: -; V: TRBV7-3; CDR3: ASSLIPVSAPQY
size: -; V: TRBV4-3; CDR3: ASSQGHGSSYNEQF
size: -; V: TRBV20-1; CDR3: SARSGSELNEQF
size: many; V: TRBV4-3; CDR3: ASSQHPAGVGETQY
size: few; V: TRBV7-8; CDR3: ASSLVGDEQF
size: -; V: TRBV3-1; CDR3: ASSQLSRTGAYEQY
size: few; V: TRBV3-1; CDR3: ASSQRDFSYEQY
size: -; V: TRBV5-1; CDR3: ASSLVGNQETQY
size: many; V: TRBV10-3; CDR3: ATEREKVPHQPQH
size: many; V: TRBV5-1; CDR3: ASSLVPAPGGNEQY